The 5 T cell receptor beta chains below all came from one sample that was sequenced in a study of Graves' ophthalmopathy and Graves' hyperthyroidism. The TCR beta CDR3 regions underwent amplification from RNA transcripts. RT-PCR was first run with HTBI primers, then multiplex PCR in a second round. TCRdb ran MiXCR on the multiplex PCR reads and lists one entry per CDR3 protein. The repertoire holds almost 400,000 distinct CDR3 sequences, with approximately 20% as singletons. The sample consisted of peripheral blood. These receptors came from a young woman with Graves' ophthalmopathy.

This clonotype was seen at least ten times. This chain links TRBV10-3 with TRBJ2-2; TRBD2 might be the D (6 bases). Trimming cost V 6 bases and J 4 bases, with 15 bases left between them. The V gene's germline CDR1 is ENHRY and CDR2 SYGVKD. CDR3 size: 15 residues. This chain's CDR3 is CAIRRDGLSTGELFF. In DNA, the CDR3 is TGTGCCATCAGGCGGGACGGGCTTAGCACCGGGGAGCTGTTTTTT.

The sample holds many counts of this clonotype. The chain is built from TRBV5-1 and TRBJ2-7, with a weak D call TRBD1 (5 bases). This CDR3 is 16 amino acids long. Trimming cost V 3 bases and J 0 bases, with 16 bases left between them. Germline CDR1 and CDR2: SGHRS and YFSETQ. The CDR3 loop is CASSYIQGLLSYEQYF. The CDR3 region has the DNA TGCGCCAGCAGCTACATTCAGGGTCTTCTCTCCTACGAGCAGTACTTC.

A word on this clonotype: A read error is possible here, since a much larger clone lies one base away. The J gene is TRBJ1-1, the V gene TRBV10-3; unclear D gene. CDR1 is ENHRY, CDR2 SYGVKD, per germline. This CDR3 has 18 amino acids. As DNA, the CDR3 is TGTGCCATCAGTGAGGTGGGGAGGAGGGCGAATGTGAACGCTGAAGCTTCCTTT. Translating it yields CAISEVGRRANVNAEASF.

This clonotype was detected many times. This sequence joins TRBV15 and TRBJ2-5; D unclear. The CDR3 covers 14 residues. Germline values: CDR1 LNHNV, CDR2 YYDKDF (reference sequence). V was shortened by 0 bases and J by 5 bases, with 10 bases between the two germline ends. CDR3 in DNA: TGTGCCACCAGCAGAGATGCCGGAGTTGAGACCCAGTACTTC. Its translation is CATSRDAGVETQYF.

The CDR3 spells CASSRGERNQPQHF. CDR3 DNA: TGTGCCAGCAGCCGGGGGGAGCGCAATCAGCCCCAGCATTTT. The V gene is TRBV12-3 or TRBV12-4, the J gene TRBJ1-5, with D perhaps matching TRBD1 (5 bases). V was cut by 6 bases and J by 2 bases, with 11 bases left in between. The CDR3 runs 14 residues.